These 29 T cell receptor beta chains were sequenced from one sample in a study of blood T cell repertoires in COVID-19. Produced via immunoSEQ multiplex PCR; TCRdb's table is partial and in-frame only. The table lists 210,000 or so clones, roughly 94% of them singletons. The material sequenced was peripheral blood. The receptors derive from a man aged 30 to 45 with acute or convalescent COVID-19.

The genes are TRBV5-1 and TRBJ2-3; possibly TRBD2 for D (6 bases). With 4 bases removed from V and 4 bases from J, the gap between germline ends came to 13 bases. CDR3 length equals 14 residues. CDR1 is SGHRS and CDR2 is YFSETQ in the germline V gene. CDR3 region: CASSHRDFPDTQYF. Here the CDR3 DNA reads TGCGCCAGCAGCCACCGGGACTTCCCAGATACGCAGTATTTT.

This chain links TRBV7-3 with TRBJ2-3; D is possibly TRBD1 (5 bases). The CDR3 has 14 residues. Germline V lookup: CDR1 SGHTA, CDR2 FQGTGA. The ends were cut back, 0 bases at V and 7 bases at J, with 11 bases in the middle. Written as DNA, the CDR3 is TGTGCCAGCAGCTTAACGGCAGGGCCCAATACGCAGTATTTT. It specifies CASSLTAGPNTQYF.

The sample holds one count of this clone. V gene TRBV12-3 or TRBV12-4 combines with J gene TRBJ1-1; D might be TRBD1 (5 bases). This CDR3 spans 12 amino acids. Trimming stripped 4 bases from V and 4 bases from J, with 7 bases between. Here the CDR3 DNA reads TGTGCCAGCAGTTCAGGGTTCACTGAAGCTTTCTTT. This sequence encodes CASSSGFTEAFF.

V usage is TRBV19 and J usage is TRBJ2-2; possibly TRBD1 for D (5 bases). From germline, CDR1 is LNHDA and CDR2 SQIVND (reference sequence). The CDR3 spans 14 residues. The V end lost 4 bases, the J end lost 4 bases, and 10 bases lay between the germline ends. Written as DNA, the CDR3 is TGTGCCAGTAGTACAACAGGATTCACCGGGGAGCTGTTTTTT. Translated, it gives CASSTTGFTGELFF.

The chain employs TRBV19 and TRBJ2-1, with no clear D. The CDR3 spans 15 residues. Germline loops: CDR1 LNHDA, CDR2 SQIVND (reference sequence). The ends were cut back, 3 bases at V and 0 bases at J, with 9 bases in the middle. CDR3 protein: CASSIRSGSYNEQFF. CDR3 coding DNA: TGTGCCAGTAGTATTCGTTCAGGCTCCTACAATGAGCAGTTCTTC.

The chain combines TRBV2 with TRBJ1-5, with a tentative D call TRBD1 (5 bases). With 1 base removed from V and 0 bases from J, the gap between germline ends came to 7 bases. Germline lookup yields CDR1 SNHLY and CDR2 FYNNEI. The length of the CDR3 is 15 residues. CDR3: CASSEGGHSNQPQHF. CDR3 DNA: TGTGCCAGCAGTGAAGGGGGCCATAGCAATCAGCCCCAGCATTTT.

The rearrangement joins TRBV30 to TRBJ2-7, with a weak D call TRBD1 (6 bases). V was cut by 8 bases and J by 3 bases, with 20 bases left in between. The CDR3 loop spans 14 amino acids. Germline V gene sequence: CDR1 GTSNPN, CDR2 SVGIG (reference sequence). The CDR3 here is CATTYGSTGYEQYF. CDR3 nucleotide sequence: TGTGCCACAACCTATGGGTCGACAGGCTACGAGCAGTACTTC.

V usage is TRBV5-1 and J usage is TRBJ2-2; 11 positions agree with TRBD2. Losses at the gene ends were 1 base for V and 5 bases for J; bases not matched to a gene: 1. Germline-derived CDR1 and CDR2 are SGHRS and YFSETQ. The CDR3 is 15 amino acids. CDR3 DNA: TGCGCCAGCAGCTTGCTAGCGGGAGGAACCGGGGAGCTGTTTTTT. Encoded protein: CASSLLAGGTGELFF.

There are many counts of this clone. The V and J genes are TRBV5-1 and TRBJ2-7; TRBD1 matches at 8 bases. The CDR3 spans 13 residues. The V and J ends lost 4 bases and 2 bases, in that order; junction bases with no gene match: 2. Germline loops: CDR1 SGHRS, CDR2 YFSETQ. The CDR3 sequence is CASSLDRAYEQYF. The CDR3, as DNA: TGCGCCAGCAGCCTGGACAGGGCCTACGAGCAGTACTTC.

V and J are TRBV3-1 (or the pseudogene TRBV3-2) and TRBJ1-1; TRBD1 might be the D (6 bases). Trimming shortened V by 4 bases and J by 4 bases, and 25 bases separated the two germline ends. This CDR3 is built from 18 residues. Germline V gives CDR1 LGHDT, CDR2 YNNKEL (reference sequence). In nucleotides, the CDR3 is TGTGCCAGCAGCCGACCCTTGAGGGGGTCGTCTGGTATCACTGAAGCTTTCTTT. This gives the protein CASSRPLRGSSGITEAFF.

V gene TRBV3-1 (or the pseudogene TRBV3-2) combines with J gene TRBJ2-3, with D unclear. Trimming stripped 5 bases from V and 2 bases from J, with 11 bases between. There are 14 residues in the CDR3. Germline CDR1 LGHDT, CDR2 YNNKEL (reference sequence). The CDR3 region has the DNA TGTGCCAGCAGCGATTTACCTACCACAGATACGCAGTATTTT. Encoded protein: CASSDLPTTDTQYF.

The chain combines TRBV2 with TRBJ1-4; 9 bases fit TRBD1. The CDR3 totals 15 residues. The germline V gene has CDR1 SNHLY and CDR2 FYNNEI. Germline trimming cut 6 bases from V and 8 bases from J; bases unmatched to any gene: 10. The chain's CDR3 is CASSQGDRDGEKLFF. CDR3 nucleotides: TGTGCCAGCAGCCAAGGGGACAGGGATGGAGAAAAACTGTTTTTT. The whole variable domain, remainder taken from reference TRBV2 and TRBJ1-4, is EPEVTQTPSHQVTQMGQEVILRCVPISNHLYFYWYRQILGQKVEFLVSFYNNEISEKSEIFDDQFSVERPDGSNFTLKIRSTKLEDSAMYFCASSQGDRDGEKLFFGSGTQLSVL.

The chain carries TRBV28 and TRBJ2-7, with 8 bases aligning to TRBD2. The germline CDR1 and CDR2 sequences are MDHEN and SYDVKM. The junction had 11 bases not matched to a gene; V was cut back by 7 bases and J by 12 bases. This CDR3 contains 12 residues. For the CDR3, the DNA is TGTGCCAGCACCCAGACTAGCGCCTCAATGTACTTC. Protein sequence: CASTQTSASMYF.

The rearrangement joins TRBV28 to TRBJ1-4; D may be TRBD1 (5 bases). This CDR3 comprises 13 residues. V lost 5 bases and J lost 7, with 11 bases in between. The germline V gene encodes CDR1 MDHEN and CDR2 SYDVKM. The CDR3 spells CASSTQGGEKLFF. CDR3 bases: TGTGCCAGCAGTACTCAGGGCGGTGAAAAACTGTTTTTT.

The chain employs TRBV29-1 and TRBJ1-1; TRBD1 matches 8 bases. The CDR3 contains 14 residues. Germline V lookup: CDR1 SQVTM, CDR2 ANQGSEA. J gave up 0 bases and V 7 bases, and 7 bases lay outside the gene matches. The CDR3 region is CSARQGSLNTEAFF. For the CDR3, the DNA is TGCAGCGCCCGACAGGGGAGTTTGAACACTGAAGCTTTCTTT.

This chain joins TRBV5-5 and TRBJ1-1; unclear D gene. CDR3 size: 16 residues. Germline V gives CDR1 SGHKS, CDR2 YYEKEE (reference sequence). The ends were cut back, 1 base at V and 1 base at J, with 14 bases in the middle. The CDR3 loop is CASSLRNRQANTEAFF. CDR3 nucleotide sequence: TGTGCCAGCAGCTTGAGGAATCGGCAGGCGAACACTGAAGCTTTCTTT.

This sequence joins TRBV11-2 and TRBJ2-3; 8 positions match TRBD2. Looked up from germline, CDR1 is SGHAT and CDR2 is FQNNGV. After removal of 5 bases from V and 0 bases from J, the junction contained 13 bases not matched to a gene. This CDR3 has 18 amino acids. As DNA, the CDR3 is TGTGCCAGCAGCCGGAACTTACCAGCGGGAGAAAGCACAGATACGCAGTATTTT. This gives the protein CASSRNLPAGESTDTQYF.

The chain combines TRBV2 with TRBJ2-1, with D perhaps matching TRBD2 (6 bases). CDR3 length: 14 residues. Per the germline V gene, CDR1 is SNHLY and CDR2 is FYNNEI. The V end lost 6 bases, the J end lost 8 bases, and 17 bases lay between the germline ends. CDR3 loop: CASRETGLVDEQFF. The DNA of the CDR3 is TGTGCCAGCAGAGAAACGGGACTGGTCGATGAGCAGTTCTTC.

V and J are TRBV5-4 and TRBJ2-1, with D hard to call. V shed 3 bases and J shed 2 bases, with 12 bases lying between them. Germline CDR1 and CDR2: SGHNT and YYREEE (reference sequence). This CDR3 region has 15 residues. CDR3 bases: TGTGCCAGCAGCTCTTGGAGTCATCCCTACAATGAGCAGTTCTTC. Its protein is CASSSWSHPYNEQFF.

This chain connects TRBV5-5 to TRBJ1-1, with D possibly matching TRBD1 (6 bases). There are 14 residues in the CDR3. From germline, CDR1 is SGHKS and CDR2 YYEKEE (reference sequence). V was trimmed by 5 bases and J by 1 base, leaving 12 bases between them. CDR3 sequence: CASRLRTENTEAFF. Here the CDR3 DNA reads TGTGCCAGCAGACTAAGGACAGAGAACACTGAAGCTTTCTTT.

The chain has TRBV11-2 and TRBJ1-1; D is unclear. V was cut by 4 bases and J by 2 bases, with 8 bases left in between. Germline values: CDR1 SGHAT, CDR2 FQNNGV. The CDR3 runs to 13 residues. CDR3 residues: CASSYQTNTEAFF. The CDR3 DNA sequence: TGTGCCAGCAGCTACCAAACAAACACTGAAGCTTTCTTT. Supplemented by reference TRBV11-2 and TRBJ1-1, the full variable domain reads EAGVAQSPRYKIIEKRQSVAFWCNPISGHATLYWYQQILGQGPKLLIQFQNNGVVDDSQLPKDRFSAERLKGVDSTLKIQPAKLEDSAVYLCASSYQTNTEAFFGQGTRLTVV.

This chain's CDR3 is CASSLDQGQGEQYF. The CDR3 nucleotides read TGCGCCAGCAGCCTAGACCAAGGACAGGGCGAGCAGTACTTC. This chain uses TRBV4-1 with TRBJ2-7; 8 bases match TRBD1. With V trimmed by 4 bases and J by 6 bases, 8 bases remained unmatched. CDR1 is MGHRA, CDR2 YSYEKL, per germline. The CDR3 is 14 amino acids.

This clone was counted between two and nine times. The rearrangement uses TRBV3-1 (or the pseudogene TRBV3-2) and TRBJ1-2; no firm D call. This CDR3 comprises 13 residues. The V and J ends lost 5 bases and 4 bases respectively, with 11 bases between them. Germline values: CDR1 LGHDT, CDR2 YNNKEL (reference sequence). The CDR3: CASSDQRGYGYTF. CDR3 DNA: TGTGCCAGCAGCGACCAGCGGGGCTATGGCTACACCTTC.

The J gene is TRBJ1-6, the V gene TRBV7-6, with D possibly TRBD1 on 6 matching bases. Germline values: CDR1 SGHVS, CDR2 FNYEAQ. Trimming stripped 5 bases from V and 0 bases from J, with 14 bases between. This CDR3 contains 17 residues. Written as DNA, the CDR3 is TGTGCCAGCAGCCCCACGGCAGGGGCCTCCTATAATTCACCCCTCCACTTT. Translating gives CASSPTAGASYNSPLHF.

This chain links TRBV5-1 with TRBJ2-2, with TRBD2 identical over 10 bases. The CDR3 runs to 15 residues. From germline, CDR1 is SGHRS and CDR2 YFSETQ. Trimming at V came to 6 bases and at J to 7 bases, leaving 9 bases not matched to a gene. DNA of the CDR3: TGCGCCAGCAACCCTAGCGGGAGAGGTAACGGGGAGCTGTTTTTT. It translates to CASNPSGRGNGELFF.

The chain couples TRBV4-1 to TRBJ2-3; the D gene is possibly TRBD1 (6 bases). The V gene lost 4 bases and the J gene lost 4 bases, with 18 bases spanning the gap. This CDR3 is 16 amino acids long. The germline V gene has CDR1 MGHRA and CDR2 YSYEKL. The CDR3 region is CASSLVQGMGSDTQYF. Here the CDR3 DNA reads TGCGCCAGCAGCCTAGTTCAGGGGATGGGGTCAGATACGCAGTATTTT.

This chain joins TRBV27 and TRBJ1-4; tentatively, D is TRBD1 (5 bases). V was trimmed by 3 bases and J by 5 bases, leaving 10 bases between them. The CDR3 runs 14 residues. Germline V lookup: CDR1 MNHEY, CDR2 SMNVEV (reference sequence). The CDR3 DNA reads TGTGCCAGCAGTTTTACAGGCTCCAATGAAAAACTGTTTTTT. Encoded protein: CASSFTGSNEKLFF.

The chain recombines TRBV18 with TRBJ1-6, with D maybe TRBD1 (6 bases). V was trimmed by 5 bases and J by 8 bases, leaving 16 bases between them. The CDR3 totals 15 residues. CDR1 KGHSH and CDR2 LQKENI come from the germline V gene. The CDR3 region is CASSGTGPLYSPLHF. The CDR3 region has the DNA TGTGCCAGCTCAGGCACAGGGCCCCTTTATTCACCCCTCCACTTT.

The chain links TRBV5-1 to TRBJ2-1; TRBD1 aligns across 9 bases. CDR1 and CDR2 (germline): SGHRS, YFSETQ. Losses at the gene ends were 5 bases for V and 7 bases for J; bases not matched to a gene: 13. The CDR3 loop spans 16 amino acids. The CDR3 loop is CASRPTGTGHVNEQFF. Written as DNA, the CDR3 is TGCGCCAGCAGACCGACCGGGACAGGGCATGTAAATGAGCAGTTCTTC.